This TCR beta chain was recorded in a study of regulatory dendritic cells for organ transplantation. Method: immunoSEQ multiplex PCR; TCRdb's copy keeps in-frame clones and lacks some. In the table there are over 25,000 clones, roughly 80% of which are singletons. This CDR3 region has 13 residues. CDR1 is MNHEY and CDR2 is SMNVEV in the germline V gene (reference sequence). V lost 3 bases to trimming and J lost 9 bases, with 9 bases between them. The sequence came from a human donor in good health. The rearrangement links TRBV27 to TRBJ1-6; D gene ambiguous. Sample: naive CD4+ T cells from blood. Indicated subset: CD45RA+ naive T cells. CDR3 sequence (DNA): TGTGCCAGCAGTTTCCAAGCCATTTCACCCCTCCACTTT. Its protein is CASSFQAISPLHF.